This passage covers 7 T cell receptor beta chains from one sample sequenced in a study of early T cells in non-severe SARS-CoV-2 infection. TCRdb processed the 5' RACE reads anew with MiXCR; each CDR3 protein has one entry. The sample includes tens of thousands of distinct CDR3 sequences, 5.5% to 7.5% of them seen just once. Sequenced: whole blood. The receptor source for this set is an adult who was a healthcare worker with PCR-confirmed SARS-CoV-2 infection or an uninfected control (not recorded which).

This clonotype was picked up many times. The chain joins TRBV4-3 to TRBJ2-7; 8 nucleotides line up with TRBD1. The CDR3 totals 18 residues. Trimming cost V 0 bases and J 6 bases; bases outside gene matches: 16. Germline values: CDR1 LGHNA, CDR2 YSLEER. The CDR3 DNA reads TGCGCCAGCAGCCAAGATCGATTCTCCGGGACAGGAGGGATCGAGCAGTACTTC. It encodes CASSQDRFSGTGGIEQYF.

This clonotype was seen a few times. V usage is TRBV2 and J usage is TRBJ2-3, with D perhaps being TRBD1 or TRBD2 (7 bases each). CDR1 and CDR2 from the germline V gene are SNHLY and FYNNEI. This CDR3 region has 14 residues. V gave up 7 bases and J gave up 6 bases, with 17 bases separating them. CDR3 sequence reads: CASTDRDYPDTQYF. The CDR3 nucleotides are TGTGCCAGCACTGACAGGGACTACCCGGATACGCAGTATTTT. The entire variable domain, with the rest obtained from reference TRBV2 and TRBJ2-3, is as follows: EPEVTQTPSHQVTQMGQEVILRCVPISNHLYFYWYRQILGQKVEFLVSFYNNEISEKSEIFDDQFSVERPDGSNFTLKIRSTKLEDSAMYFCASTDRDYPDTQYFGPGTRLTVL.

This clonotype was picked up many times. This chain uses TRBV19 with TRBJ1-1; D gene ambiguous. The CDR3 spans 15 residues. Trimming shortened V by 8 bases and J by 1 base, and 17 bases separated the two germline ends. Germline V gives CDR1 LNHDA, CDR2 SQIVND (reference sequence). The CDR3 coding sequence is TGTGCCAGTGGCGGGCGCCGGCTAACGAACACTGAAGCTTTCTTT. Its translation is CASGGRRLTNTEAFF.

The sample holds a few counts of this clonotype. This chain connects TRBV5-6 to TRBJ2-1; the match to TRBD2 covers 8 bases. Germline loops: CDR1 SGHDT, CDR2 YYEEEE. V shed 6 bases, J shed 12 bases, and the junction held 14 bases outside the gene matches. The CDR3 has 14 residues. As DNA, the CDR3 is TGTGCCAGCACCATGCGGGGGGCCGCTCCTGGGCAGTTCTTC. Translating it yields CASTMRGAAPGQFF.

This clonotype occurred many times. The chain carries TRBV9 and TRBJ2-1; the match to TRBD2 covers 8 bases. V lost 0 bases, J lost 4 bases, and 3 bases stayed unmatched. Germline-derived CDR1 and CDR2 are SGDLS and YYNGEE. The CDR3 has 15 residues. CDR3 coding DNA: TGTGCCAGCAGCGTAGGTAGCGGGGTTTACAATGAGCAGTTCTTC. This translates into CASSVGSGVYNEQFF.

The chain carries TRBV27 and TRBJ2-3; D is possibly TRBD1 (6 bases). CDR1 and CDR2 from the germline V gene are MNHEY and SMNVEV (reference sequence). The CDR3 runs 17 residues. V was cut by 5 bases and J by 1 base, with 19 bases left in between. CDR3 in DNA: TGTGCCAGCAGTCCGACGAACAGGGTAAGGGGCACAGATACGCAGTATTTT. Its translation: CASSPTNRVRGTDTQYF.

The V call is TRBV7-9, the J call TRBJ1-1, with D hard to call. Germline CDR1 and CDR2: SEHNR and FQNEAQ (reference sequence). The CDR3 loop spans 12 amino acids. The V and J ends lost 4 bases and 3 bases respectively, with 6 bases between them. In DNA, the CDR3 is TGTGCCAGCAGCTACCGGGACACTGAAGCTTTCTTT. Protein sequence: CASSYRDTEAFF.